A selection of T cell receptor beta chains follows, all from one sample in a study of human T cells and chemical hapten exposure. Using its own MiXCR run on the RACE reads, TCRdb lists one record per CDR3 protein. The table records roughly 89,000 distinct CDR3 sequences, approximately 10% of them present only once. The specimen comprised whole blood, sampled in connection with sensitization to the hapten diphenylcyclopropenone (DPC). The receptor source for this set is a woman aged 25 to 45 with alopecia areata. Some clones in this sample may be carry-over from other donors' samples. The conserved cysteine and the conserved F or W are not part of the CDR3 here.

V,J,CDR3
TRBV6-2/TRBV6-3,TRBJ2-7,ASTHGDRVPYEQY
TRBV12-3/TRBV12-4,TRBJ2-7,ASSLGGGDEQY
TRBV10-3,TRBJ2-7,AITPGQGRNEQY
TRBV12-3/TRBV12-4,TRBJ1-5,ASSFTEGQPQH
TRBV2,TRBJ1-5,ASSETSTGQPQH
TRBV20-1,TRBJ2-1,SEVGLAGGQGEQF
TRBV5-1,TRBJ2-5,ASSPDVETQY
TRBV11-2,TRBJ1-1,ASSLERTANTEAF
TRBV11-2,TRBJ2-4,ASSLLQGQQRNIQY
TRBV13,TRBJ2-7,VSSPIDRQGLAGEVPYEQY
TRBV6-1,TRBJ2-6,ASSEAGQVSGANVLT
TRBV24-1,TRBJ2-1,ATSDRGLAGSSEQF
TRBV4-2,TRBJ1-1,ASSQFGAGVGTEAF
TRBV30,TRBJ1-2,CGDFSYGYT
TRBV20-1,TRBJ1-1,SARSMGAEAF
TRBV27,TRBJ2-3,ASSRVSTDTQY
TRBV9,TRBJ2-7,ASSAPNSYEQY
TRBV29-1,TRBJ2-1,SVSQTNYNEQF
TRBV19,TRBJ2-1,ASSDGGASNYGQF
TRBV6-2/TRBV6-3,TRBJ2-3,ASSYTTQTQY
TRBV29-1,TRBJ1-1,SAAWWGNTEAF
TRBV20-1,TRBJ2-7,SARESNIGYEQY